This paragraph reports one T cell receptor (beta chain). The data are from a study of blood T cell repertoires in COVID-19. Looking at the study overall: Samples taken during acute and convalescent COVID-19 were collected in the United States, Italy and Spain. The analysed material was cDNA or gDNA that came from T cells, B-cell-depleted T cells, or PBMCs.

As processed by the authors: How many nucleated cells were present was estimated from reference gene primer amplification. Clones were sequenced by immunoSEQ multiplex PCR, and TCRdb holds only the in-frame ones, with some missing. V, J and clone size were drawn from that table, and D and trimming were deduced from the DNA. The sample contains roughly 50,000 clones, approximately 90% of which appear only once. CDR3 length equals 13 residues. The V end lost 6 bases, the J end lost 9 bases, and 15 bases lay between the germline ends. The germline gives CDR1 LGHDT, CDR2 YNNKEL (reference sequence). The receptor was isolated from a man aged 65 to 85 with acute or convalescent COVID-19. The rearrangement uses TRBV3-1 (or the pseudogene TRBV3-2) and TRBJ2-1; D unclear. Source material: peripheral blood. The CDR3 loop is CASRHPADTEQFF. The DNA for the CDR3 is TGTGCCAGCAGACACCCCGCCGACACTGAGCAGTTCTTC.